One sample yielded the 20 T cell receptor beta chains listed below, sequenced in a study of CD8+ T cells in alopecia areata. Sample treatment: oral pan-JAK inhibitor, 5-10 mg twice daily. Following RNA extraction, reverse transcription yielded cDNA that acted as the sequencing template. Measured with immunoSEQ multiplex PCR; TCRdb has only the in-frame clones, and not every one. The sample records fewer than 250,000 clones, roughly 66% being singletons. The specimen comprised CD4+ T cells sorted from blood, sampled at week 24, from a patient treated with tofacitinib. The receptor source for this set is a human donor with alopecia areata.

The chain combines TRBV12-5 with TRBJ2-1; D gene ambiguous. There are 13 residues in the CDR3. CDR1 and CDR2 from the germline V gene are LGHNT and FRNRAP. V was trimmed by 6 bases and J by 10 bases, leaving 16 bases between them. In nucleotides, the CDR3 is TGTGCTAGTGGGAAGACACAACTGGAAGAGCAGTTCTTC. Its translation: CASGKTQLEEQFF.

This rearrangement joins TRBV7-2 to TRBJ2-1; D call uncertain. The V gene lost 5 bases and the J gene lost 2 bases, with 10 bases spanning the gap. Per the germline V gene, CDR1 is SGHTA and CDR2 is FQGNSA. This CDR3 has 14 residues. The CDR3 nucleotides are TGTGCCAGCAGCCCCGGTCCTACCTACAATGAGCAGTTCTTC. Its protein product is CASSPGPTYNEQFF.

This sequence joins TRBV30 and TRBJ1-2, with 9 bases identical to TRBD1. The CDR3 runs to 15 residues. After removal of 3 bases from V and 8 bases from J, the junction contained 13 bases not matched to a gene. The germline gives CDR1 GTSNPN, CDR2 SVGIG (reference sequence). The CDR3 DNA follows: TGTGCCTGGAGCAAGGGGACAGGGAGATACCGGGGCTACACCTTC. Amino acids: CAWSKGTGRYRGYTF.

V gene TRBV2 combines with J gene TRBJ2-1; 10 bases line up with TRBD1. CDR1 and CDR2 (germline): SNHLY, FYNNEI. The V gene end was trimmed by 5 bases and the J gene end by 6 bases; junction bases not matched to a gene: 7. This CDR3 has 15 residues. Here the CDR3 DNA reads TGTGCCAGCAGTAGGACAGGGGGTTGGAGCAATGAGCAGTTCTTC. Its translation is CASSRTGGWSNEQFF.

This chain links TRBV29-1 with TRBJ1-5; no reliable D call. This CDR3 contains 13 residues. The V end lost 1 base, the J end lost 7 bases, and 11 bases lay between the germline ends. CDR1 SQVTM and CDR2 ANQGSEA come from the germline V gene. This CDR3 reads CSVEVGLGQPQHF. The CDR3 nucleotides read TGCAGCGTTGAAGTTGGGTTGGGGCAGCCCCAGCATTTT.

CDR3: CASSQAADRGRGYGYTF. The CDR3 region has the DNA TGTGCCAGCAGCCAAGCCGCGGACAGGGGGCGCGGTTATGGCTACACCTTC. The chain carries TRBV14 and TRBJ1-2; 11 positions match TRBD1. V gave up 1 base and J gave up 5 bases; unmatched junction bases: 9. The CDR3 spans 17 residues. Germline V gives CDR1 SGHDN, CDR2 FVKESK.

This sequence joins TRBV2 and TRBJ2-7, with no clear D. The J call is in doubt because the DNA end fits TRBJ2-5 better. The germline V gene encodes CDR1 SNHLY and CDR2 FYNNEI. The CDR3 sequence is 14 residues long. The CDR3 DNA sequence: TGTGCCAGGTCCTGGCCGGGCCAAGCAGAGACCCAGTACTTC. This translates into CARSWPGQAETQYF.

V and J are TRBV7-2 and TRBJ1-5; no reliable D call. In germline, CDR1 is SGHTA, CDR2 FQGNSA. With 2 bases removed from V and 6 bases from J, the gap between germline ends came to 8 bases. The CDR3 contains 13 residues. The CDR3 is CASSLPQAQPQHF. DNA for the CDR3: TGTGCCAGCAGCTTACCCCAAGCTCAGCCCCAGCATTTT.

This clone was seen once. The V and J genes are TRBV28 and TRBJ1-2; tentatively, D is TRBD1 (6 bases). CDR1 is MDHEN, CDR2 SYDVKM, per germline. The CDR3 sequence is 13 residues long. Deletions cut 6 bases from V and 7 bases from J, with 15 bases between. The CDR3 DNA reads TGTGCCAGCAGGCCTGGGACGGACAGTGGCTACACCTTC. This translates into CASRPGTDSGYTF.

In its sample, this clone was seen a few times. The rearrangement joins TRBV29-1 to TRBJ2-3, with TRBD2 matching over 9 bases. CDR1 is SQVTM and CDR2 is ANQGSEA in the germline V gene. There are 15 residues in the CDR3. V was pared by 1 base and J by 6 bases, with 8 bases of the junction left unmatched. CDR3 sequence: CSVEVPQRGADTQYF. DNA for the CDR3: TGCAGCGTTGAAGTCCCTCAGCGGGGGGCCGATACGCAGTATTTT.

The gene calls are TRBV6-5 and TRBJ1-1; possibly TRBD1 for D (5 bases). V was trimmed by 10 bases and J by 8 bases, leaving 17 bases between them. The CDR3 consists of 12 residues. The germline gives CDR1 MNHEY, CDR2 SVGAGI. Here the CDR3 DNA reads TGTGCCACCCAGACAGCCACAGGCGAAGCTTTCTTT. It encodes CATQTATGEAFF.

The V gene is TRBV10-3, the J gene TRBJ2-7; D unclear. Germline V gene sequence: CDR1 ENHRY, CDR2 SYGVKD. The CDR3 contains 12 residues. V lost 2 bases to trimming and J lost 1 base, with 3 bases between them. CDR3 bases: TGTGCCATCAGTGAGGGGTCCTACGAGCAGTACTTC. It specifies CAISEGSYEQYF.

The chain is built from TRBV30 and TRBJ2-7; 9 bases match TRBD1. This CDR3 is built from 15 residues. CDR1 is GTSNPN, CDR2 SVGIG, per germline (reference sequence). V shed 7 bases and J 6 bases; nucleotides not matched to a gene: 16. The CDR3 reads CAYPGGTGRDPEQYF. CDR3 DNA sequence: TGTGCCTACCCCGGGGGGACAGGGCGAGATCCCGAGCAGTACTTC. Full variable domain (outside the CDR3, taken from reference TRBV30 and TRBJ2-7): SQTIHQWPATLVQPVGSPLSLECTVEGTSNPNLYWYRQAAGRGLQLLFYSVGIGQISSEVPQNLSASRPQDRQFILSSKKLLLSDSGFYLCAYPGGTGRDPEQYFGPGTRLTVT.

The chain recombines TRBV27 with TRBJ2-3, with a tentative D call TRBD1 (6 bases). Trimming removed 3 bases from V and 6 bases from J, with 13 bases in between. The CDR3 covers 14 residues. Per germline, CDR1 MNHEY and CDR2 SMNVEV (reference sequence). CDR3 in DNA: TGTGCCAGCAGTTTCGACAGGCGGAGGGATACGCAGTATTTT. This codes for CASSFDRRRDTQYF.

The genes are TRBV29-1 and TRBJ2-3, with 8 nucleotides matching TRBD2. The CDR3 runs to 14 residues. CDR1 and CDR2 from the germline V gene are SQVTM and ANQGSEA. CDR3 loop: CGLRTSINTDTQYF. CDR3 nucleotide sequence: TGCGGATTACGGACTAGCATTAACACAGATACGCAGTATTTT.

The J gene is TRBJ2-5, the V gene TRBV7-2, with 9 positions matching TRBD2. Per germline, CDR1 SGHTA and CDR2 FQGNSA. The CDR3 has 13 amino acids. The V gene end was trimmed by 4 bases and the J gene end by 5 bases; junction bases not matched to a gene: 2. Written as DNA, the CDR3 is TGTGCCAGCAGCTATGGACTAGCGGAGACCCAGTACTTC. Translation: CASSYGLAETQYF.

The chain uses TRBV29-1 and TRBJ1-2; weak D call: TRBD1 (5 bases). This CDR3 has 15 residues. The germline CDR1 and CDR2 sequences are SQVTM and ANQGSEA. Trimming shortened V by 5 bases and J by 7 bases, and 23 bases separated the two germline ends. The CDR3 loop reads CSVFTPGSGSAGYTF. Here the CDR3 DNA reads TGCAGCGTTTTCACGCCAGGGTCGGGATCAGCTGGCTACACCTTC.

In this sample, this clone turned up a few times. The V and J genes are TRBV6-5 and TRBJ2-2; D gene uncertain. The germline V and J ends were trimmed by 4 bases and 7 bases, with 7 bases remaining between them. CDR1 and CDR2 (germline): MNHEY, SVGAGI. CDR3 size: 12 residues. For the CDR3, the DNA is TGTGCCAGCAGTTCCCCGGTCGGGGAGCTGTTTTTT. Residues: CASSSPVGELFF.

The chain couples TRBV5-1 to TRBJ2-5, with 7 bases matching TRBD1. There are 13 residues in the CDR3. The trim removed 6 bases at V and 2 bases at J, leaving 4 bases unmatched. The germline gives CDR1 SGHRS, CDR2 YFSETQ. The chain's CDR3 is CASTAGGQETQYF. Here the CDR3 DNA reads TGCGCCAGCACGGCAGGGGGTCAAGAGACCCAGTACTTC.

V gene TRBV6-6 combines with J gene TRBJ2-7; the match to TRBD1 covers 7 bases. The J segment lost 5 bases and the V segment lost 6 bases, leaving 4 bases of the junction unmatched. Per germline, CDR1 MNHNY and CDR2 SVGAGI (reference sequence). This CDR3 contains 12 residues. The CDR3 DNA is TGTGCCAGCAGCTCCGACAGGGACGAGCAGTACTTC. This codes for CASSSDRDEQYF.